This is a list of T cell receptor beta chains from one sample in a study of cytomegalovirus exposure and HLA in healthy donors. Using immunoSEQ multiplex PCR, the repertoire was profiled, and TCRdb retains in-frame clones only, with some absent. The listing contains about 130,000 clones. Sequenced input: PBMCs. The receptors shown here come from a woman aged 40 to 50 in good health and CMV-seronegative. The CDR3 runs from the conserved cysteine through the conserved F or W. Each record gives: D gene, CDR3 length, V gene, J gene, CDR3 protein, CDR3 DNA. D genes are given only for firm matches.

TRBD1,14,TRBV18,TRBJ1-5,CASSLQDRGQPQHF,TGTGCCAGCTCACTACAGGACAGGGGTCAGCCCCAGCATTTT
.,14,TRBV5-5,TRBJ1-3,CASSPWGVGNTIYF,TGTGCCAGCAGCCCATGGGGGGTCGGAAACACCATATATTTT
TRBD1,13,TRBV16,TRBJ1-1,CATARGLATEAFF,TGTGCCACTGCAAGGGGGCTGGCCACTGAAGCTTTCTTT
TRBD2,14,TRBV7-9,TRBJ2-1,CASSLILAGWEQFF,TGTGCCAGCAGCTTAATACTAGCGGGGTGGGAGCAGTTCTTC
.,15,TRBV11-2,TRBJ1-1,CASRSPGLRLPEAFF,TGTGCCAGCAGGAGTCCCGGACTTAGGTTGCCCGAAGCTTTCTTT
TRBD2,12,TRBV6-5,TRBJ2-7,CASSWGGYEQYF,TGTGCCAGCAGTTGGGGGGGTTACGAGCAGTACTTC
.,16,TRBV7-2,TRBJ1-1,CASSSLKGYLGTEAFF,TGTGCCAGCAGCTCTCTAAAGGGGTATTTGGGAACTGAAGCTTTCTTT
.,14,TRBV7-9,TRBJ1-1,CASSLDNMNTEAFF,TGTGCCAGCAGCTTGGACAACATGAACACTGAAGCTTTCTTT
.,13,TRBV14,TRBJ2-1,CASSIQGGNEQFF,TGTGCCAGCAGCATACAGGGTGGGAATGAGCAGTTCTTC
.,13,TRBV11-2,TRBJ1-6,CASSLVWGSPLHF,TGTGCCAGCAGCTTAGTCTGGGGCTCACCCCTCCACTTT
.,13,TRBV6-5,TRBJ2-7,CASKELPSYEQYF,TGTGCCAGCAAGGAGCTGCCATCCTACGAGCAGTACTTC
TRBD2,15,TRBV6-6,TRBJ2-4,CASSTSGGAYNIQYF,TGTGCCAGCAGTACAAGCGGGGGGGCTTATAACATTCAGTACTTC
TRBD2,15,TRBV13,TRBJ2-3,CASSLGAGGTDTQYF,TGTGCCAGCAGCTTAGGGGCGGGGGGCACAGATACGCAGTATTTT
TRBD1,16,TRBV5-1,TRBJ1-5,CASSSGTGNSNQPQHF,TGCGCCAGCAGCTCAGGGACAGGGAATAGCAATCAGCCCCAGCATTTT
.,14,TRBV7-8,TRBJ1-6,CASSFRAGRSPLHF,TGTGCCAGCAGCTTCCGGGCGGGGAGATCACCCCTCCACTTT
.,15,TRBV2,TRBJ1-1,CASSEVGRGYTEAFF,TGTGCCAGCAGTGAGGTCGGCAGAGGGTACACTGAAGCTTTCTTT
.,14,TRBV19,TRBJ1-5,CATEGKGGNQPQHF,TGTGCCACCGAAGGGAAGGGGGGCAATCAGCCCCAGCATTTT
TRBD1,17,TRBV19,TRBJ1-2,CASSIRTGDYPNYGYTF,TGTGCCAGTAGTATCCGGACAGGAGACTACCCTAACTATGGCTACACCTTC
.,12,TRBV29-1,TRBJ2-3,CSGDHSQDTQYF,TGCAGTGGAGACCATTCGCAAGATACGCAGTATTTT
TRBD1,14,TRBV6-5,TRBJ1-1,CASRPRDRGFGAFF,TGTGCCAGCAGACCCCGGGACAGGGGTTTTGGAGCTTTCTTT
.,13,TRBV28,TRBJ1-3,CASHKGVGNTIYF,TGTGCCAGCCACAAAGGAGTGGGAAACACCATATATTTT
.,14,TRBV9,TRBJ1-1,CASSVGQVNTEAFF,TGTGCCAGCAGCGTAGGGCAGGTGAACACTGAAGCTTTCTTT
.,11,TRBV10-3,TRBJ2-1,CAIGRYNEQFF,TGTGCCATCGGCAGGTACAATGAGCAGTTCTTC
.,13,TRBV7-3,TRBJ1-4,CASSFVQNEKLFF,TGTGCCAGCAGCTTTGTACAGAATGAAAAACTGTTTTTT
TRBD2,15,TRBV5-1,TRBJ2-1,CASSPLAGVGNEQFF,TGCGCCAGCAGCCCTCTAGCGGGGGTGGGCAATGAGCAGTTCTTC
TRBD1,14,TRBV18,TRBJ1-3,CASSPDRAGNTIYF,TGTGCCAGCTCGCCCGACAGGGCGGGAAACACCATATATTTT
.,19,TRBV28,TRBJ1-3,CASSSNARQIPFSGNTIYF,TGTGCCAGCAGCTCGAACGCAAGACAGATACCGTTCTCTGGAAACACCATATATTTT
.,16,TRBV7-6,TRBJ2-1,CASSLEGGRSYNEQFF,TGTGCCAGCAGCTTAGAGGGCGGGCGCTCCTACAATGAGCAGTTCTTC
TRBD1,14,TRBV11-2,TRBJ2-3,CASSRTGRTDTQYF,TGTGCCAGCAGTAGGACAGGTCGCACAGATACGCAGTATTTT
TRBD2,15,TRBV19,TRBJ2-2,CASSIVTSVAGELFF,TGTGCCAGTAGTATTGTGACTAGCGTGGCCGGGGAGCTGTTTTTT
.,12,TRBV28,TRBJ1-1,CASSSGVTEAFF,TGTGCCAGCAGTTCAGGGGTGACTGAAGCTTTCTTT
TRBD1,16,TRBV5-6,TRBJ2-2,CASNSGTGSITGELFF,TGTGCCAGTAACTCCGGGACAGGGTCAATCACCGGGGAGCTGTTTTTT